This T cell receptor beta chain is drawn from a study of spatial heterogeneity in lung cancer. Study summary: Detection of beta-chain sequences consistently exceeded that of alpha-chain sequences.

The CDR3 length is 16 residues. A unique molecular identifier was attached to every TCR cDNA molecule. TCRdb processed the 5' RACE reads anew with MiXCR; each CDR3 protein has one entry. The sample shows 2,500 to 3,500 distinct CDR3 sequences, 5.5% to 8% of them seen only once. Time point given: sample taken at primary tumor resection. The donor population consisted of some 67 patients with untreated, early-stage non-small cell lung cancer. Whole RNA came from tumor, nontumor lung or frozen PBMC and was sequenced without being sorted. This clonotype is termed medium-sized. One end of the junction varies from germline; a read error may be responsible.

The chain combines TRBV23-1 with TRBJ2-5; D remains unclear. TRBV23-1 is an open reading frame whose function is uncertain. The sample in question was normal lung tissue next to the tumor, obtained at surgery. This TCR was sampled from a male donor with early-stage non-small cell lung cancer. The CDR3 nucleotides are TGCGCCAACAGTAAACACGGACCGTCGATCCAAGAGACCCAGTACTTC. Protein product: CANSKHGPSIQETQYF.